Shown below are 17 T cell receptor beta chains from a single sample sequenced in a study of breast tumors, draining lymph nodes, adjacent tissues. MiXCR, run by TCRdb on the multiplex PCR reads, gives a single entry per CDR3 protein. The sample has some 170,000 distinct CDR3 sequences; more than 25% are singletons. Breast cancer patients provided tissue from their axillary draining lymph nodes. Sequencing input: axillary lymph node tissue. The receptors originated from a female donor with breast cancer. Some clones in this sample may be carry-over from other donors' samples.

This clonotype was counted ten times or more. The chain combines TRBV11-2 with TRBJ1-2; D not certain. The V end lost 0 bases, the J end lost 4 bases, and 6 bases lay between the germline ends. This CDR3 has 13 amino acids. The germline gives CDR1 SGHAT, CDR2 FQNNGV. This CDR3 reads CASSLDMIYGYTF. Written as DNA, the CDR3 is TGTGCCAGCAGCTTAGATATGATCTATGGCTACACCTTC.

This clonotype has at least ten counts. The V and J genes are TRBV19 and TRBJ2-5; the D is unclear. The length of the CDR3 is 14 residues. Trimming pared 4 bases from V and 0 bases from J, leaving 9 bases between. The germline V gene encodes CDR1 LNHDA and CDR2 SQIVND (reference sequence). The CDR3 loop is CASSTLLYQETQYF. CDR3 sequence (DNA): TGTGCCAGTAGTACCCTGCTGTACCAAGAGACCCAGTACTTC.

This clonotype has at least ten counts. The rearrangement uses TRBV9 and TRBJ1-6; 9 nucleotides agree with TRBD1. The ends lost 3 bases at V and 4 bases at J; junction bases unmatched: 5. The CDR3 runs 16 residues. Germline V gives CDR1 SGDLS, CDR2 YYNGEE. CDR3 coding DNA: TGTGCCAGCAGCGAGGGACAGGGAGCTTATAATTCACCCCTCCACTTT. Its translation is CASSEGQGAYNSPLHF.

This clonotype was counted many times. The chain joins TRBV19 to TRBJ2-7; D may be TRBD2 (5 bases). CDR3 length: 14 amino acids. The V end lost 1 base, the J end lost 2 bases, and 9 bases lay between the germline ends. CDR1 LNHDA and CDR2 SQIVND come from the germline V gene (reference sequence). The CDR3 reads CASSIGGYAYEQYF. In nucleotides, the CDR3 is TGTGCCAGTAGTATAGGAGGGTACGCCTACGAGCAGTACTTC.

The chain joins TRBV5-6 to TRBJ1-1; TRBD1 matches at 11 bases. Germline V gene sequence: CDR1 SGHDT, CDR2 YYEEEE. After removal of 4 bases from V and 5 bases from J, the junction contained 10 bases not matched to a gene. The CDR3 sequence is 16 residues long. CDR3 loop: CASSDGQGARVTEAFF. In DNA, the CDR3 is TGTGCCAGCAGCGACGGACAGGGGGCGCGAGTTACTGAAGCTTTCTTT.

This clonotype has a count of ten or more. The rearrangement joins TRBV2 to TRBJ2-3, with a tentative D call TRBD2 (5 bases). CDR1 and CDR2 (germline): SNHLY, FYNNEI. Trimming took off 0 bases at V and 2 bases at J, with 9 bases between the two ends. CDR3 length: 15 residues. The CDR3 DNA sequence: TGTGCCAGCAGTGAAGCTGGACTGAACACAGATACGCAGTATTTT. Its protein is CASSEAGLNTDTQYF.

This clonotype was seen repeatedly, ten times or more. This rearrangement joins TRBV18 to TRBJ1-2, with D tentatively TRBD1 (5 bases). This CDR3 contains 16 residues. From germline, CDR1 is KGHSH and CDR2 LQKENI. V was cut by 3 bases and J by 0 bases, with 14 bases left in between. The CDR3 DNA follows: TGTGCCAGCTCACCTCCAAGGACGGGGCCTAACTATGGCTACACCTTC. It encodes CASSPPRTGPNYGYTF.

The chain carries TRBV10-2 and TRBJ1-6; maybe TRBD1 (5 bases). The V gene lost 6 bases and the J gene lost 7 bases, with 13 bases spanning the gap. There are 14 residues in the CDR3. Germline V CDR1 and CDR2: WSHSY, SAAADI. The CDR3 nucleotides are TGCGCCAGCAGAGGGACGGAGGAAAATTCACCCCTCCACTTT. As protein: CASRGTEENSPLHF.

The chain carries TRBV9 and TRBJ1-2, with D uncertain. The V and J ends lost 4 bases and 12 bases respectively, with 19 bases between them. This CDR3 is 13 amino acids long. From germline, CDR1 is SGDLS and CDR2 YYNGEE. The CDR3: CASSPGVSSGNTF. CDR3 nucleotides: TGTGCCAGCAGCCCAGGTGTCAGCTCTGGAAACACCTTC.

As for this clonotype: Its ends do not fully match the called genes, so a read error is possible. The chain couples TRBV9 to TRBJ2-1; tentative D call: TRBD1 (6 bases). The CDR3 is 15 amino acids. Germline-derived CDR1 and CDR2 are SGDLS and YYNGEE. The CDR3 spells CASSARDNAANEQIF. Here the CDR3 DNA reads TGTGCCAGCAGCGCCCGGGACAACGCGGCCAATGAGCAGATCTTC.

In this sample, this clonotype turned up many times. The V call is TRBV10-3, the J call TRBJ2-1; 9 positions match TRBD1. The trim removed 6 bases at V and 9 bases at J, leaving 6 bases unmatched. This CDR3 contains 13 residues. Looked up from germline, CDR1 is ENHRY and CDR2 is SYGVKD. The CDR3 bases are TGTGCCATCAGATGGACAGGGGAAAGTGAGCAGTTCTTC. Its protein product is CAIRWTGESEQFF.

This clonotype is judged medium-sized. V and J are TRBV20-1 and TRBJ1-6, with TRBD1 matching 9 bases. The V gene end was trimmed by 6 bases and the J gene end by 4 bases; junction bases not matched to a gene: 7. CDR1 is DFQATT, CDR2 SNEGSKA, per germline (reference sequence). The length of the CDR3 is 15 residues. The CDR3 DNA reads as TGCAGTGCCATGGACAGGGGATTTTATAATTCACCCCTCCACTTT. It translates to CSAMDRGFYNSPLHF.

This chain uses TRBV20-1 with TRBJ2-3; TRBD2 agrees at 11 bases. With V trimmed by 7 bases and J by 6 bases, 3 bases remained unmatched. CDR1 is DFQATT and CDR2 is SNEGSKA in the germline V gene (reference sequence). This CDR3 is 12 amino acids long. The DNA for the CDR3 is TGCAGTGGACTAGCGGGGCTGGATACGCAGTATTTT. Translation: CSGLAGLDTQYF.

With regard to this clonotype: A much larger clone differs by one base, so this may be a read error. CDR3 sequence reads: CASSGFQGEGYTF. CDR3 DNA: TGTGCCTCCAGTGGTTTTCAGGGTGAAGGCTACACCTTC. This sequence joins TRBV24-1 and TRBJ1-2; possibly TRBD1 for D (5 bases). The CDR3 runs to 13 residues. Per germline, CDR1 KGHDR and CDR2 SFDVKD.

This clonotype was seen many times. The V gene is TRBV5-7, the J gene TRBJ2-7, with a possible D match to TRBD2 (5 bases). TRBV5-7 is an ORF; its function is uncertain. The CDR3 has 15 residues. Trimming cost V 0 bases and J 3 bases, with 13 bases left between them. In nucleotides, the CDR3 is TGTGCCAGCAGCTTGGTTTCCCCAACTAGCTACGAGCAGTACTTC. It specifies CASSLVSPTSYEQYF.

The rearrangement joins TRBV29-1 to TRBJ2-2; 7 bases agree with TRBD1. The germline V gene encodes CDR1 SQVTM and CDR2 ANQGSEA. The V and J ends lost 6 bases and 4 bases, in that order; junction bases with no gene match: 8. The CDR3 is 14 amino acids. As DNA, the CDR3 is TGCAGCGTGGTAGGACAGGCCTCCACCGGGGAGCTGTTTTTT. Protein: CSVVGQASTGELFF.

The rearrangement joins TRBV7-3 to TRBJ1-5; no clear D gene. V lost 3 bases and J 4 bases, leaving 10 bases between the germline ends. CDR1 and CDR2 (germline): SGHTA, FQGTGA. The CDR3 consists of 14 residues. The CDR3 spells CASSLDPGNQPQHF. As DNA, the CDR3 is TGTGCCAGCAGCTTGGATCCAGGAAATCAGCCCCAGCATTTT.